The entry below gives a single T cell receptor (beta chain) sequence along with its context. This sample is part of a study of blood T cell repertoires in COVID-19. Study summary: Acute and convalescent COVID-19 specimens originated in the United States, Italy and Spain. T cells, B-cell-depleted T cells, or PBMCs provided the cDNA or gDNA that served as material.

Sequencing was performed with immunoSEQ multiplex PCR; in TCRdb, only in-frame clones are kept and a portion is missing. Of around 340,000 clones listed, approximately 91% are singletons. Trimming left V 4 bases short and J 3 bases short, with 9 bases between. In germline, CDR1 is MGHDK, CDR2 SYGVNS. The CDR3 is 13 residues long. V is TRBV25-1 and J is TRBJ1-1, with D unclear. The source is a woman in her twenties or thirties who had been exposed to COVID-19. The sample consisted of PBMCs or T cells enriched from blood (not recorded which). This CDR3 reads CASSALLDTEAFF. In nucleotides, the CDR3 is TGTGCCAGCAGTGCCCTCCTCGACACTGAAGCTTTCTTT.